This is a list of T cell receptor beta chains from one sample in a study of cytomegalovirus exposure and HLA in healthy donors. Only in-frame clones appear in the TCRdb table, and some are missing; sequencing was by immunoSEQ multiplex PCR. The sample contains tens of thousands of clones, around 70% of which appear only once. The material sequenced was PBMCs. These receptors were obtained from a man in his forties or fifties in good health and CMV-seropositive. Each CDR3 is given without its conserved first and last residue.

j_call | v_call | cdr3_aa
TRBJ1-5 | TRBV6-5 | ASSPQSYSNQPQH
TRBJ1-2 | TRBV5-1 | ASSLEGIDGYT
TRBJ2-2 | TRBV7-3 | ASSRGGDTGELF
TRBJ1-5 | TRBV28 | ASRGSQPQH
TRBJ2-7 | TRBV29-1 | SVEGTPSGKSYEQY
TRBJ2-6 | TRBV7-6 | ASSYLGGAGANVLT
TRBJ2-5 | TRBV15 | ATSRGASLQETQY
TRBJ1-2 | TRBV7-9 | ASSLAPGQAGYT
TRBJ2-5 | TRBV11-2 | ASSVVGGGQETQY
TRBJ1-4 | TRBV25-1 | ASSVPTGVNEKLF
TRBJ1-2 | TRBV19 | ASAEAGRGYT
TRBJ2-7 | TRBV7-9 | ASSGGQGLIEQY
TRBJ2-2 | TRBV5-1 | ASSSGQTLNTGELF
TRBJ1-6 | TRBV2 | ASIAGGANNSPLH
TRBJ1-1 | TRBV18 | ASSDRGSFPEAF
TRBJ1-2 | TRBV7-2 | ASSLGPEGYGYT
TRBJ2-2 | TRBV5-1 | ASSLIGGNTGELF
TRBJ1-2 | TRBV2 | ASSVEGGIANYGYT
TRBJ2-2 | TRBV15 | ATSRSPRERIGELF
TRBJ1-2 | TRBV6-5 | ASSRDTLNYGYT
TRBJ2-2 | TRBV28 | ASSLLGQLTGELF
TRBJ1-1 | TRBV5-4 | ASSLQGAIANTEAF
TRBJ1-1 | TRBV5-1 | ASSREGAAEAF
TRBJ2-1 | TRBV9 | ASSPGGTQNEQF
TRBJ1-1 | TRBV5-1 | ASSLDTRNTEAF
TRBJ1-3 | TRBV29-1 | SAVPGQAGNTIY
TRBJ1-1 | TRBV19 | ASSIGANTEAF
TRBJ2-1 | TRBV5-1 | ASSLRPSGSEAYNEQF
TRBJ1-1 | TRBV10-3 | AISQQGAGNTEAF